The clone carrying this T cell receptor beta chain was counted many times. J lost 9 bases, V lost 5 bases, and 8 bases had no gene match. CDR3 length: 15 residues. CDR1 and CDR2 (germline): SGHTA, FQGTGA. This specimen belongs to a study of T cells in Graves' hyperthyroidism and ophthalmopathy. The investigators amplified TCR beta CDR3 regions from RNA transcripts. RT-PCR in the first round (using the HTBI primer set) targeted the TCR CDR3. A single record per CDR3 protein comes from TCRdb applying MiXCR to the multiplex PCR reads. The sample yields about 640,000 distinct CDR3 sequences, less than 25% seen once. Out of approximately 10 ml of fresh peripheral blood came the PBMCs.

The receptor comes from a man in his thirties or forties with Graves' ophthalmopathy. The chain recombines TRBV7-3 with TRBJ2-1; 12 bases fit TRBD2. The sequencing sample was made of blood. DNA of the CDR3: TGTGCCAGCAGCCCAACCCGACTAGCGGGAGCTGAGCAGTTCTTC. It is translated as CASSPTRLAGAEQFF.